Listed here is a single T cell receptor beta chain. Its cognate antigen is unknown. The V gene end was trimmed by 7 bases and the J gene end by 8 bases; junction bases not matched to a gene: 12. Germline CDR1 SNHLY, CDR2 FYNNEI. The CDR3 has 15 residues. The sample is drawn from a study of T cell responses to AZD1222 COVID-19 vaccine. Overall study findings and caveats: At baseline, seropositivity was found in only six or seven AZD1222 recipients. Repertoire sampling was restricted to post-peak T cell response timepoints. Clonal diversity may have been underestimated in mostly white British donors. The study reported that nearly half of spike-specific TCRs target unmutated variant regions.

Generated by immunoSEQ multiplex PCR, the TCRdb table keeps only in-frame clones and is missing some. The sample records under 200,000 clones, more than 90% being singletons. The chain joins TRBV2 to TRBJ2-1; 9 positions agree with TRBD2. The starting material was peripheral blood, obtained 28 days after the second dose of the MenACWY control vaccine. The clonotype originates from an adult who received the MenACWY meningococcal vaccine as a control. The CDR3 loop reads CASNLLGLARDEQFF. The CDR3 DNA reads TGTGCCAGCAACCTCCTGGGACTAGCTAGGGATGAGCAGTTCTTC.